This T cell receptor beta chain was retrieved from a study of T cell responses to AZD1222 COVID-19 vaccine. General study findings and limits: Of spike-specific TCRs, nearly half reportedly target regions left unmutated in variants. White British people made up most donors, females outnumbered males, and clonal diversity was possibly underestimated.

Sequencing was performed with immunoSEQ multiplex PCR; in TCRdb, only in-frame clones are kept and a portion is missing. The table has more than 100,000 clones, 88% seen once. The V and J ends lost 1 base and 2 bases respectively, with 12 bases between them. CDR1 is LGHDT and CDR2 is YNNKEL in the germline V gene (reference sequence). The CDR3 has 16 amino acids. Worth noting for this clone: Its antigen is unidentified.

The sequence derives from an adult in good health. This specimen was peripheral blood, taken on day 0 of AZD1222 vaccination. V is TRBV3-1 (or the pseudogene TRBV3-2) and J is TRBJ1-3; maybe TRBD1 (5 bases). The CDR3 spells CASSQGRAWAGNTIYF. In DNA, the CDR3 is TGTGCCAGCAGCCAAGGCAGGGCTTGGGCTGGAAACACCATATATTTT.